The entry below gives a single T cell receptor beta chain sequence along with its context. The source of the sample is a study of blood T cell repertoires in COVID-19. The ends lost 4 bases at V and 0 bases at J; junction bases unmatched: 9. CDR1 and CDR2 (germline): SGHRS, YFSETQ. The CDR3 has 16 residues. Enrollees, roughly 18 to 90 years old, lived in 20 to 25 US areas. Two consecutive negative NP/OP PCR tests, clearance, or resolved symptoms defined Cohort 3 recovery. This table comes from immunoSEQ multiplex PCR, and its TCRdb copy is limited to in-frame clones, with some not included. This table holds under 300,000 clones, under 95% found once.

The chain employs TRBV5-1 and TRBJ1-1, with TRBD1 identical over 7 bases. This receptor was taken from a woman between 18 and 29 years old who had recovered from COVID-19. The sample taken for sequencing was PBMCs or T cells enriched from blood (not recorded which). The CDR3 region has the DNA TGCGCCAGCAGCACCGACCCCGGGACAGTGAACACTGAAGCTTTCTTT. Protein: CASSTDPGTVNTEAFF.